This paragraph reports one T cell receptor (beta chain). This clonotype was detected ten times or more. Its antigen is still unknown. Base qualities are not at hand, and no much larger clone is one base apart. Trimming costs V 2 bases and J 0 bases, and their ends lie 20 bases apart. The CDR3 runs 19 residues from the cysteine to the phenylalanine. This entry keeps only the CDR3 DNA: 57 bases, framed from base 1. The CDR1 and CDR2 encoded by the germline V gene (reference sequence) are SEHNR and FQNEAQ. The sample is drawn from a study of regulatory T cells in long-lasting Graves disease (dated by TCRdb to about 2021). General notes on the study: Patients with newly diagnosed Graves' disease had been on antithyroid drugs for under 3 months. Patients with persistent Graves' disease were compared with patients with newly diagnosed Graves' disease using TCR sequencing and RNA sequencing of peripheral blood. The study was conducted in China and was registered as a clinical trial. TCR sequencing covered some 13 persistent and some 20 newly diagnosed Graves' disease patients, 33 samples in total.

The time point label, read with the paper, signifies: newly diagnosed GD, antithyroid drugs for less than 3 months. For both TCR sequencing and RNA sequencing, RNA was extracted from PBMCs in TRIzol. The diagnosis of Graves' disease was made according to American Thyroid Association guidelines. Patients for the study were recruited at an endocrinology department in Xi'an, China. From each patient, around 9.3 milliliters of peripheral blood was collected into an EDTA anticoagulant tube. Ficoll Paque Plus density gradient separation was used to isolate PBMCs, and no further T cell sorting was performed. An Agilent 2100 Bioanalyzer and agarose gel were used to assess RNA quality, and a NanoDrop 2000 was used to measure RNA concentration. The library was prepared using multiplex PCR. TCRdb names Illumina HiSeq 4000 as the instrument used. To build TCR beta libraries, CDR3 regions were amplified by Arm-PCR using iRepertoire HTBI primers. Gel purification was performed on PCR products prior to sequencing. The source study handled its data this way. A total of 60 to 80 TRBV and 14 TRBJ segments were identified across samples and were used for gene usage analysis of CDR3 amino acid clonotypes. COPE and FqMerger were used to merge the filtered high-quality paired reads into contigs. BLAST was used to align contigs to the IMGT TRBV, TRBD and TRBJ reference genes, and CDR3 was defined following IMGT. Clonotypes above 0.1% frequency were classified as highly expanded clones. Shannon entropy served as the measure of repertoire diversity, while the Gini coefficient captured V-J evenness. Clonotypes shared by more than one individual were considered public. TCRdb passed the public sequencing reads through fastp at Q25 and MiXCR, retaining productive beta sequences. Rows are combined by CDR3 protein, so each entry shows the most common genes and DNA. TCRdb's processing, not the authors' own work, is the source of the V and J calls. The sample table contains about 220,000 distinct CDR3 sequences; only one count was recorded for less than 20% of them. The ten largest clones represent about 11% of the sample.

Points the paper makes about the study in general: Preferential use of TRBV28, TRBJ1-2 and TRBJ2-5 was observed in persistent disease, whereas TRBV20-1 and TRBJ2-1 were favored in newly diagnosed disease. The small sample size was acknowledged by the authors as a limitation that may reduce accuracy. Only the TCR beta chain was sequenced and analyzed. Lower TCR Shannon entropy and fewer highly expanded clones were observed in persistent Graves' disease patients than in newly diagnosed patients, which suggested clonal expansion. Because the primary lesion, thyroid tissue, could not be accessed, the study looked at peripheral blood alone. Persistent patients shared more public clonotypes among themselves (2,741) than newly diagnosed patients did (over 900).

These data also formed part of another study, on T cells in Graves' hyperthyroidism and ophthalmopathy. From the second report: Stable Graves' hyperthyroidism was defined as no progression to ophthalmopathy during 18 months of follow-up. Hyperthyroidism patients were aged 18 to 65 years and newly diagnosed, with disease duration of less than 2 months. Patients with uncontrolled infections, other autoimmune diseases, pregnancy or lactation were excluded. Clinical symptoms, serum thyroxine and TRAb, thyroid ultrasound, and orbital computed tomography formed the basis for the diagnoses. The first round of RT-PCR for the TCR CDR3 was performed with the HTBI primer set and the Qiagen OneStep RT-PCR kit. Most expanded thyroid clonotypes (frequency above 0.001) were also found in blood, which suggests that blood repertoires may mirror thyroid immune responses. A 13 V-J signature model separated ophthalmopathy from stable hyperthyroidism, with approximately 86% sensitivity and 81.08% specificity in cross-validation and 80%/75% in testing. In validation, the model predicted progression to ophthalmopathy with around 71% sensitivity and over 72% specificity, a median of about 6 months before onset. To identify distinguishing TCR V-J signatures, a discovery cohort of around 100 patients was used, comprising approximately 40 with Graves' ophthalmopathy and around 57 with stable Graves' hyperthyroidism. Prospective prediction of ophthalmopathy was tested in an independent validation cohort consisting of 18 hyperthyroidism patients and 15 or so patients who later progressed to ophthalmopathy. For training and testing, the 100 or so patients in the discovery cohort were randomly divided in a 7:3 ratio. In several Graves' hyperthyroidism patients, the study also compared T-cell repertoires from thyroid tissue with T-cell repertoires from blood. Following sampling, methimazole starting at 30 mg daily was given to hyperthyroidism patients, and high-dose intravenous methylprednisolone was given to ophthalmopathy patients. The libraries were constructed in a second round of multiplex PCR and then size-selected and purified. Libraries were sequenced paired-end with 100 bp reads on an Illumina HiSeq2000. Raw data were processed with SOAPnuke, discarding reads with adapters, uncalled bases, mean Phred below 15, or no exact constant-primer or identifier match. COPE v1.2.5 was used to merge high-quality paired reads, and clonotypes were defined as unique nucleotide sequences. MiTCR v1.1 was used to align clonotypes to the IMGT TRBV, TRBD and TRBJ reference segments. The analysis was restricted to V-J combinations with a frequency above 0.0001, which together covered 98% to 99.2% of the repertoires. The TCS score was defined as the ratio of F50 (clonal expansion) to E x V (chaos), calculated using BLOSUM62-based TCRdist between CDR3 peptides within each V-J. Welch's t-statistics and random forest reduced roughly 500 V-J features to 10 to 15, which were used in a naive Bayes classifier (R e1071). No statistical method was used to set the sample size in advance, and investigators knew the group allocation. TCR Vbeta CDR3 sequencing of some 140 peripheral blood samples (roughly 41 ophthalmopathy, 70 to 85 hyperthyroidism and roughly 17 progressor patients) is reported in the paper.

This specimen consisted of peripheral blood mononuclear cells (PBMCs), obtained at new diagnosis, from a patient treated with antithyroid drugs. This TCR came from a woman in her twenties or thirties with Graves disease. Donor details come from another sample of the same person, matched by shared clones. The chain is made from TRBV7-9 and TRBJ2-1; the D gene is perhaps TRBD2, on 6 matching bases. The CDR3 protein: CASSLYGGRTRRSYNEQFF. The DNA sequence is TGTGCCAGCAGCTTATACGGGGGAAGGACCCGACGCTCCTACAATGAGCAGTTCTTC.